This T cell receptor (beta chain) was recorded in a study of T-cell reconstitution after alpha-beta-depleted transplantation in children. This CDR3 is 16 amino acids long. From germline, CDR1 is SGDLS and CDR2 YYNGEE. V dropped 0 bases and J dropped 5 bases, with 16 bases sitting between them. Preparation of the TCRbeta library was carried out with unique molecular identifiers. TCRdb re-called the PCR reads through MiXCR, storing one row per CDR3 protein. The sample lists 250,000 to 350,000 distinct CDR3 sequences; almost 10% were seen once. The source material was PBMCs from the stem cell graft donor, sampled from the stem cell graft. V is TRBV9 and J is TRBJ2-3, with D possibly matching TRBD2 (7 bases). The TCR was taken from a human donor who donated a stem cell graft to a child with SCID. CDR3 sequence reads: CASSVVGGAVVDTQYF. The CDR3 nucleotides are TGTGCCAGCAGCGTAGTTGGGGGGGCAGTGGTAGATACGCAGTATTTT. Combining the CDR3 with reference TRBV9 and TRBJ2-3 gives the whole variable domain DSGVTQTPKHLITATGQRVTLRCSPRSGDLSVYWYQQSLDQGLQFLIQYYNGEERAKGNILERFSAQQFPDLHSELNLSSLELGDSALYFCASSVVGGAVVDTQYFGPGTRLTVL.